The 7 T cell receptor beta chains below were found in one sample sequenced in a study of T cells expressing NK-cell markers. TCRdb reprocessed the 5' RACE reads and reports one entry per CDR3 protein, with no DNA. This table lists roughly 450,000 distinct CDR3 sequences. The sample was blood T cells: a sorted CD56 or NKG2C T cell subset, CD4+ or CD8+ T cells, or bulk PBMC T cells (not recorded which). Receptor source: a woman in her forties or fifties in good health.

The rearrangement joins TRBV5-1 to TRBJ2-1; as DNA is missing, the TRBD2 call by TCRdb cannot be tested. Per the germline V gene, CDR1 is SGHRS and CDR2 is YFSETQ. The CDR3 has 16 residues. The CDR3 sequence: CASSYRLAGGNNEQFF.

The J gene is TRBJ1-6, the V gene TRBV5-1. Germline V gene sequence: CDR1 SGHRS, CDR2 YFSETQ. CDR3 length: 16 residues. The CDR3 sequence is CASSLAGPTYNSPLHF.

The gene calls are TRBV25-1 and TRBJ2-7; without DNA, the TCRdb call of TRBD2 cannot be checked. Germline V gene data show CDR1 as MGHDK and CDR2 as SYGVNS. The CDR3 sequence is 15 residues long. CDR3: CASSATSGGPYEQYF.

The chain couples TRBV30 to TRBJ1-6; TCRdb proposes TRBD1, but this gene call is untestable without DNA. CDR1 is GTSNPN, CDR2 SVGIG, per germline (reference sequence). The CDR3 has 14 residues. The CDR3 protein is CAWTSWGHSSPLHF.

The gene calls are TRBV29-1 and TRBJ1-1; TCRdb calls TRBD1, which cannot be checked without DNA. The CDR3 has 14 residues. In germline, CDR1 is SQVTM, CDR2 ANQGSEA. Here the CDR3 reads CSVFGTGGRTEAFF.

This sequence joins TRBV29-1 and TRBJ2-2; TCRdb's D call, TRBD1, is unchecked because there is no DNA. The length of the CDR3 is 12 residues. Looked up from germline, CDR1 is SQVTM and CDR2 is ANQGSEA. The chain's CDR3 is CSVFGGTGELFF.

V and J are TRBV7-2 and TRBJ2-1. Germline V gene data show CDR1 as SGHTA and CDR2 as FQGNSA. The CDR3 contains 15 residues. The CDR3 protein is CASSPQRSSYNEQFF. The full variable domain, its missing parts supplied by reference TRBV7-2 and TRBJ2-1, is GAGVSQSPSNKVTEKGKDVELRCDPISGHTALYWYRQSLGQGLEFLIYFQGNSAPDKSGLPSDRFSAERTGGSVSTLTIQRTQQEDSAVYLCASSPQRSSYNEQFFGPGTRLTVL.